The subject of this entry is one T cell receptor beta chain. These data come from a study of blood T cell repertoires in COVID-19. Study-wide context: There were acute and convalescent COVID-19 samples, and they came from the United States, Italy and Spain. Nucleic acid was either cDNA or gDNA, and it came from T cells, B-cell-depleted T cells, or PBMCs.

Per the authors' pipeline: For nucleated cells, counts were estimated from reference gene primer amplification. TCRdb's copy holds only in-frame clones and misses some; the assay was immunoSEQ multiplex PCR. That table furnishes V, J and clone size, whereas the DNA furnished D and trimming. The sample lists some 250,000 clones, approximately 85% occurring once. Unmatched junction bases numbered 6, after V lost 3 bases and J lost 4 bases. This CDR3 has 15 residues. Germline V gives CDR1 SGDLS, CDR2 YYNGEE. Specimen: peripheral blood. This TCR was recovered from a human donor in a cohort sampled during active COVID-19. This chain joins TRBV9 and TRBJ1-3, with TRBD1 identical over 8 bases. The CDR3 loop reads CASSGHRDRGNTIYF. In nucleotides, the CDR3 is TGTGCCAGCAGCGGACACAGGGACAGGGGAAACACCATATATTTT.